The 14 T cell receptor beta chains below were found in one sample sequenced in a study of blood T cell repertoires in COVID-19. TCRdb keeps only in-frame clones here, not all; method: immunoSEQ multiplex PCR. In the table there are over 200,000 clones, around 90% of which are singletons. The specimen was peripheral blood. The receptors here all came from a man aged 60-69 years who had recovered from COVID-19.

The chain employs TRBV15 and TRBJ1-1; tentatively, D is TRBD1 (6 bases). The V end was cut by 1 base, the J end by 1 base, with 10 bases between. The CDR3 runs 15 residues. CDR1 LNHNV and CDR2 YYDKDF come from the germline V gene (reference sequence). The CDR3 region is CATSRGGPSNTEAFF. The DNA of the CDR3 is TGTGCCACCAGCAGAGGGGGGCCATCGAACACTGAAGCTTTCTTT.

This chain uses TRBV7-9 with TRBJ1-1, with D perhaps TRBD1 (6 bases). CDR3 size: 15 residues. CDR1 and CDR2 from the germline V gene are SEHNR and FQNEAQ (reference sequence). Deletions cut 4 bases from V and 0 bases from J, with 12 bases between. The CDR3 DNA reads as TGTGCCAGCAGCTCGGGACAAGCCTTGAACACTGAAGCTTTCTTT. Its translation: CASSSGQALNTEAFF.

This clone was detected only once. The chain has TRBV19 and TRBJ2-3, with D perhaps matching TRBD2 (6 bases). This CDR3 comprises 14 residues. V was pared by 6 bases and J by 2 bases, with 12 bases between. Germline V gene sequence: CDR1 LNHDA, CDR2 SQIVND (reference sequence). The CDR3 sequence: CASSGGVFTDTQYF. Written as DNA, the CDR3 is TGTGCCAGTAGCGGGGGAGTATTCACAGATACGCAGTATTTT.

DNA for the CDR3: TGTGCCAGCAGCTCCCCCAGCGGAAGCCCAGCGGTAGATACGCAGTATTTT. Translated, it gives CASSSPSGSPAVDTQYF. The rearrangement links TRBV7-3 to TRBJ2-3; D may be TRBD2 (5 bases). V lost 4 bases, J lost 5 bases, and 22 bases lay in between. The germline CDR1 and CDR2 sequences are SGHTA and FQGTGA. CDR3 length equals 17 residues.

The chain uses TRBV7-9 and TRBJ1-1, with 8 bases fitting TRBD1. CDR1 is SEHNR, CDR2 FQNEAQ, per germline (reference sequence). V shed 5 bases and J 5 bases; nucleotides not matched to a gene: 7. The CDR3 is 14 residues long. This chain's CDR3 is CASSHNTGGTEAFF. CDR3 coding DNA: TGTGCCAGCAGCCATAACACAGGGGGAACTGAAGCTTTCTTT.

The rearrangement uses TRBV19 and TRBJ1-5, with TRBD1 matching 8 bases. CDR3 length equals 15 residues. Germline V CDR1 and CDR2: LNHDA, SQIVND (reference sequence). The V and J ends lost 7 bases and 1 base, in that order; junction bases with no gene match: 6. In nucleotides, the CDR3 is TGTGCCAGTACTCCGGGGACAGGCAGCAATCAGCCCCAGCATTTT. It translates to CASTPGTGSNQPQHF.

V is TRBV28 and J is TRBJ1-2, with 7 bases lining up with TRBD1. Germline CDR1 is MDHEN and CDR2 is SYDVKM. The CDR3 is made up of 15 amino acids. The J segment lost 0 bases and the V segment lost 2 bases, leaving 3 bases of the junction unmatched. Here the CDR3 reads CASSLGQAANYGYTF. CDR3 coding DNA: TGTGCCAGCAGTTTAGGACAGGCAGCTAACTATGGCTACACCTTC.

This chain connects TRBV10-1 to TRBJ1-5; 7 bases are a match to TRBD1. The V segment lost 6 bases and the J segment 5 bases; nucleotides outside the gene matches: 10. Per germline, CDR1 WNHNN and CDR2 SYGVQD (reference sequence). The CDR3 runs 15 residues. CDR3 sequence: CASRSFGQEDQPQHF. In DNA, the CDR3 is TGCGCCAGCAGGTCCTTCGGACAGGAGGATCAGCCCCAGCATTTT.

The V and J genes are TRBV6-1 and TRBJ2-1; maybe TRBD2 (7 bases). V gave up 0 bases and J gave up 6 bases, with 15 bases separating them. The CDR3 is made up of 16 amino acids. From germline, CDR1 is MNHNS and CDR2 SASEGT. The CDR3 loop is CASSEAGGLGFNEQFF. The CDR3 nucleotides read TGTGCCAGCAGTGAAGCGGGGGGGCTGGGGTTCAATGAGCAGTTCTTC.

This CDR3 reads CASSISGTDTQYF. The DNA of the CDR3 is TGTGCCAGTAGTATCTCGGGCACAGATACGCAGTATTTT. V and J are TRBV19 and TRBJ2-3; D is undetermined. The ends were cut back, 3 bases at V and 1 base at J, with 5 bases in the middle. Germline CDR1 reads LNHDA; CDR2 reads SQIVND (reference sequence). This CDR3 region has 13 residues.

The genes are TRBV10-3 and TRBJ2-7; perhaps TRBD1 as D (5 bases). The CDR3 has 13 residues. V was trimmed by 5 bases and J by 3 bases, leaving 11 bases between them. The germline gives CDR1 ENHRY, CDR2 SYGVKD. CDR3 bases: TGTGCCATCAGTTCAACTCAGGGCTACGAGCAGTACTTC. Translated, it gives CAISSTQGYEQYF.

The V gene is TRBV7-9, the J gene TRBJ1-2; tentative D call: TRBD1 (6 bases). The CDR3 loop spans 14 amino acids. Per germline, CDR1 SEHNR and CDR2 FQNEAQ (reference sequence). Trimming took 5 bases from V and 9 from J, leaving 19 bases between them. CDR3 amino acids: CASSTQDSAWSYTF. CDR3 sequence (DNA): TGTGCCAGCAGCACTCAGGACAGCGCTTGGAGCTACACCTTC.

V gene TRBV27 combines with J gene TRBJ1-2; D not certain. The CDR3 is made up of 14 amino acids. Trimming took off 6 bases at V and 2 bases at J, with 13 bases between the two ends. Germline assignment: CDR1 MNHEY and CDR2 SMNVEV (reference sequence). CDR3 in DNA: TGTGCCAGCAGCCGCACCAACTCGAACTATGGCTACACCTTC. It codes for CASSRTNSNYGYTF.

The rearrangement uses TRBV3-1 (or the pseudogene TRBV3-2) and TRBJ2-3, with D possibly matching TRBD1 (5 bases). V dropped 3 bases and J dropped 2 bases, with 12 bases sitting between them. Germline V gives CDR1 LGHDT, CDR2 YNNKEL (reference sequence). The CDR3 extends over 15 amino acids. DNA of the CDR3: TGTGCCAGCAGCCAGAATAACAGGTACACAGATACGCAGTATTTT. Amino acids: CASSQNNRYTDTQYF.